This T cell receptor (beta chain) was retrieved from a study of blood T cell repertoires in COVID-19. About the research overall: Italy, Spain and the United States were the sources of the convalescent and acute COVID-19 samples. Sources were T cells, B-cell-depleted T cells, or PBMCs; the material itself was cDNA or gDNA.

Study processing details: Using reference gene primer amplification, nucleated cell counts were estimated. TCRdb keeps only in-frame clones here, not all; method: immunoSEQ multiplex PCR. D and trimming were read from the DNA, whereas the V and J calls and clone size are those reported in that table. The sample contains 200,000 to 300,000 clones, over 80% of which appear only once. This sequence originates from a middle-aged woman with acute or convalescent COVID-19. The sequenced material came from peripheral blood.

In nucleotides, the CDR3 is TGTGCCAAAGGAGGGGAAGCTTTCTTT. This codes for CAKGGEAFF. This chain connects TRBV21-1 to TRBJ1-1. TRBV21-1 is a known pseudogene. The CDR3 totals 9 residues.